Listed below are T cell receptor beta chains from one sample, sequenced in a study of a mutant IDH1 vaccine in newly diagnosed glioma. Profiling relied on immunoSEQ multiplex PCR, and the TCRdb table lists in-frame clones only, not all of them. The repertoire holds about 60,000 clones, with around four fifths as singletons. Their recognized antigens are unknown. The material was PBMCs, obtained from a glioma patient whose treatment included an IDH1 peptide vaccine. Every receptor here comes from a man aged 30-40 years with glioma. Both conserved end residues are part of each CDR3. Each record gives: CDR3 protein, CDR3 DNA, D gene, J gene, V gene, clone size. D genes are given only for firm matches. Expanded clones are given a class, and other clones once, few, many or no size at all.

CSSGTGGYYEQFF TGCAGCTCCGGGACAGGGGGCTACTATGAGCAGTTCTTC TRBD1 TRBJ2-1 TRBV29-1 .
CASSFGTGVEQFF TGTGCCAGCAGCTTTGGGACAGGGGTGGAGCAGTTCTTC TRBD1 TRBJ2-1 TRBV5-6 .
CASSPSGRGGYEQYF TGTGCCAGCAGCCCAAGCGGACGGGGGGGTTACGAGCAGTACTTC TRBD2 TRBJ2-7 TRBV27 .
CAWQGRDTQYF TGTGCCTGGCAGGGGCGAGATACGCAGTATTTT . TRBJ2-3 TRBV30 .
CASSEAGGGWSNEKLFF TGTGCCAGCAGTGAAGCAGGGGGGGGTTGGTCTAATGAAAAACTGTTTTTT . TRBJ1-4 TRBV2 .
CASRSTENYGYTF TGTGCCAGCAGGTCGACAGAGAACTATGGCTACACCTTC . TRBJ1-2 TRBV7-9 .
CATSKDLPPPPEKLFF TGTGCCACCAGCAAAGACCTTCCGCCACCTCCTGAAAAACTGTTTTTT . TRBJ1-4 TRBV15 .
CASSETSGGAGEQFF TGTGCCAGCAGTGAAACAAGCGGGGGGGCCGGGGAGCAGTTCTTC TRBD2 TRBJ2-1 TRBV6-1 .
CASSAPIFFFGNFRSGNTIYF TGTGCCAGCTCAGCCCCGATATTTTTTTTTGGGAATTTTAGGAGTGGAAACACCATATATTTT . TRBJ1-3 TRBV18 .
CASSHRATNEKLFF TGTGCCAGCTCACACAGGGCAACTAATGAAAAACTGTTTTTT . TRBJ1-4 TRBV18 few
CAWNQGGRNSPLHF TGTGCCTGGAATCAGGGAGGGAGAAATTCACCCCTCCACTTT . TRBJ1-6 TRBV30 .
CAARQGNKDIQYF TGTGCCGCCCGACAGGGAAACAAGGACATTCAGTACTTC TRBD1 TRBJ2-4 TRBV6-6 .
CASSQQTGEQPQHF TGTGCCAGCAGTCAACAGACAGGGGAGCAGCCCCAGCATTTT TRBD1 TRBJ1-5 TRBV28 .
CASSLGGGARNEQFF TGTGCCAGCAGCTTAGGCGGGGGGGCTCGGAATGAGCAGTTCTTC TRBD2 TRBJ2-1 TRBV7-9 .
CASRDWDYGYTF TGTGCCAGCAGGGATTGGGACTATGGCTACACCTTC . TRBJ1-2 TRBV27 few
CASSQTSGQGTPYEQYF TGCGCCAGCTCACAAACTTCCGGACAGGGGACTCCCTACGAGCAGTACTTC TRBD1 TRBJ2-7 TRBV4-1 .
CASSVATGQDTGELFF TGTGCCAGCAGCGTAGCTACAGGACAGGACACCGGGGAGCTGTTTTTT TRBD1 TRBJ2-2 TRBV9 .
CASTWTESQETQYF TGCGCCAGCACCTGGACAGAGAGCCAAGAGACCCAGTACTTC . TRBJ2-5 TRBV5-1 .
CAISAAGSYQETQYF TGTGCCATCAGTGCTGCAGGCTCGTACCAAGAGACCCAGTACTTC . TRBJ2-5 TRBV10-3 .
CASSYSKGSNGYTF TGTGCCAGCAGTTACTCAAAGGGTTCGAATGGCTACACCTTC . TRBJ1-2 TRBV6-5 .
CASTPRGGTTDTQYF TGTGCCAGCACCCCTCGGGGGGGAACCACAGATACGCAGTATTTT TRBD2 TRBJ2-3 TRBV28 .
CASAPSQNTEAFF TGTGCTAGTGCCCCCAGCCAGAACACTGAAGCTTTCTTT . TRBJ1-1 TRBV12-5 .
CASSWKGRLQSRANVLTF TGTGCCAGCAGTTGGAAAGGGCGTTTACAAAGTCGGGCCAACGTCCTGACTTTC . TRBJ2-6 TRBV6-7 .
CAWSSGISGGYTF TGTGCCTGGAGTTCTGGCATCAGTGGTGGCTACACCTTC . TRBJ1-2 TRBV30 few
CASGRGQATDTQYF TGCGCCAGCGGACGCGGACAGGCAACAGATACGCAGTATTTT TRBD1 TRBJ2-3 TRBV5-1 .
CASSLAAGGNYGYTF TGTGCCAGCAGCTTGGCCGCAGGGGGGAACTATGGCTACACCTTC TRBD1 TRBJ1-2 TRBV5-4 .
CASSGRDLNINTIYF TGTGCCAGCAGCGGCCGGGACCTTAATATTAACACCATATATTTT . TRBJ1-3 TRBV9 once
CASSGHGQGYEQYF TGCGCCAGCAGCGGTCATGGACAGGGCTACGAGCAGTACTTC TRBD1 TRBJ2-7 TRBV5-1 .
CASSLGGGEDTQYF TGCGCCAGCAGCTTGGGCGGGGGAGAAGACACGCAGTATTTT TRBD2 TRBJ2-3 TRBV5-1 .
CASSWFGTGERKKLFF TGTGCCAGCAGTTGGTTCGGGACAGGGGAGCGGAAAAAACTGTTTTTT TRBD1 TRBJ1-4 TRBV27 .
CASSLWGYEQFF TGTGCCAGCAGCTTGTGGGGCTATGAGCAGTTCTTC . TRBJ2-1 TRBV5-6 .
CASEIGEEEGYTF TGTGCCAGCGAGATAGGAGAGGAAGAGGGCTACACCTTC . TRBJ1-2 TRBV6-1 .
CASSIGLQVIGAGANVLTF TGTGCCAGTAGTATAGGTCTACAGGTAATCGGGGCTGGGGCCAACGTCCTGACTTTC . TRBJ2-6 TRBV19 .
CASSEPGAGGSGYTF TGTGCCAGCAGTGAACCGGGGGCAGGGGGAAGTGGCTACACCTTC TRBD1 TRBJ1-2 TRBV25-1 few